The present TCR beta chain was sequenced within a study of beta chain features in type 1 diabetes. On the study more broadly: Over all samples combined, 107,917,701 sorted cells were examined. The study, taken as a whole, reports: Sampled from patients, naive, central memory and Treg TCRB repertoires appeared more similar than those sampled from healthy donors.

Every single donor gave one heparinised blood draw, and these averaged roughly 0.11 L. All of the sorted populations showed purity greater than 98%. This CDR3 has 15 residues. V lost 8 bases and J lost 0, with 14 bases in between. Per germline, CDR1 MNHNS and CDR2 SASEGT. Notes on this clone: Antigen specificity is unknown.

Reverse transcribing all isolated RNA meant expressed TCRB transcripts were sequenced. Only in-frame clones appear in the TCRdb table, and some are missing; sequencing was by immunoSEQ multiplex PCR. The top ten clones hold 0.65% of a sample with about 140,000 clones, less than 10% of them seen once. The source is a middle-aged woman in good health. This chain uses TRBV6-1 with TRBJ2-4; D is perhaps TRBD2 (7 bases). The sequenced sample was central memory CD4+ T cells from blood. The CDR3 coding sequence is TGTGCCAGCGGGGGGGGGACATTAGCCAAAAACATTCAGTACTTC. Its translation: CASGGGTLAKNIQYF.